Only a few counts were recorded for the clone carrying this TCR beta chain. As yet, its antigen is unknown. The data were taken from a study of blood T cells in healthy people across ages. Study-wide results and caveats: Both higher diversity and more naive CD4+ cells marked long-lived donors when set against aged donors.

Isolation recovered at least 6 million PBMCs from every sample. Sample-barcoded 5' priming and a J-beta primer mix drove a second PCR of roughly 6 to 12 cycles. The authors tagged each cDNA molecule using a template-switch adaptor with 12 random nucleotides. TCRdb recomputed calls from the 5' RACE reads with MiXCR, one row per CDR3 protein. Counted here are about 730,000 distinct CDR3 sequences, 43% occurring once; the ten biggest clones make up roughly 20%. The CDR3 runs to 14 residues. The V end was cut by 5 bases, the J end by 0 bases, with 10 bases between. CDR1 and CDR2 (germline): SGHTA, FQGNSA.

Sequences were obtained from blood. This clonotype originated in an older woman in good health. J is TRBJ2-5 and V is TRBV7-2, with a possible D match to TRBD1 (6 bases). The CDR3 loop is CASSPDRYQETQYF. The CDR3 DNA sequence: TGTGCCAGCAGCCCCGACAGGTACCAAGAGACCCAGTACTTC.